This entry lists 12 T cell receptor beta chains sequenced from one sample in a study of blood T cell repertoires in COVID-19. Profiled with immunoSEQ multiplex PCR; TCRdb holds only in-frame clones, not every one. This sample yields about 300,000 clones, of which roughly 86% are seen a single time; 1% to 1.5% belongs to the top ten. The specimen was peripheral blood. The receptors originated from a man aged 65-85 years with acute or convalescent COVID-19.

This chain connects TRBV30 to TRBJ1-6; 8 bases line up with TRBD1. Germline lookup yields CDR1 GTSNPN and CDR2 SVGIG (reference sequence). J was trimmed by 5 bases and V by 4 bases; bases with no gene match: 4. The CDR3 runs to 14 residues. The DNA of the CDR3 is TGTGCCTGGAAGGAGACAGGGGATAATTCACCCCTCCACTTT. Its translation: CAWKETGDNSPLHF.

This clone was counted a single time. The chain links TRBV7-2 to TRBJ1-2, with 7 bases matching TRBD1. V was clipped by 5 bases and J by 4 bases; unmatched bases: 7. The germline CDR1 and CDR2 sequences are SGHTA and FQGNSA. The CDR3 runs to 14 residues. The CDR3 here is CASSPGGQIYGYTF. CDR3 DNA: TGTGCCAGCAGCCCAGGGGGGCAGATCTATGGCTACACCTTC.

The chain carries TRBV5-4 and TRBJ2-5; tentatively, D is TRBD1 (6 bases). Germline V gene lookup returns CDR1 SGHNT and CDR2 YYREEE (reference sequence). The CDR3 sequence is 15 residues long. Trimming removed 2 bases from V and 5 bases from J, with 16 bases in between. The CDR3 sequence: CASSFSQGKGETQYF. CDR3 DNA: TGTGCCAGCAGCTTCTCGCAGGGGAAGGGGGAGACCCAGTACTTC.

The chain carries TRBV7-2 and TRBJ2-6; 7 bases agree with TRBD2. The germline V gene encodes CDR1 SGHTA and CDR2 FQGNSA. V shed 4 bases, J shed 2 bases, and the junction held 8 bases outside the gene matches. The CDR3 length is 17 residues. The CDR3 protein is CASSSPSGGPGANVLTF. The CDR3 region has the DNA TGTGCCAGCAGCTCCCCCTCGGGGGGACCTGGGGCCAACGTCCTGACTTTC.

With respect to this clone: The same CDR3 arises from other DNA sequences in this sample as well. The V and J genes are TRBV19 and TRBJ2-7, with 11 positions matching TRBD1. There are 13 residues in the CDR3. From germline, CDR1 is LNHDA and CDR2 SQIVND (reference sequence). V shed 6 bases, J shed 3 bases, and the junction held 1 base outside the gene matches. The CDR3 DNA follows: TGTGCCAGTAGCGGGACAGGGGGCTACGAGCAGTACTTC. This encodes CASSGTGGYEQYF.

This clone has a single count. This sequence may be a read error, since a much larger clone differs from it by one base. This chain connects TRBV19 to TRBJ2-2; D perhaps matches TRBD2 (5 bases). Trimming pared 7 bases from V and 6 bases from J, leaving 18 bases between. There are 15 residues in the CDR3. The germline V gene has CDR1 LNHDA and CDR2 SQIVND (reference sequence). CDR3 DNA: TGTGCCAGTATGATCGGGAACAAGGCGCCCGGGGAGCTGTTTTTT. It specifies CASMIGNKAPGELFF.

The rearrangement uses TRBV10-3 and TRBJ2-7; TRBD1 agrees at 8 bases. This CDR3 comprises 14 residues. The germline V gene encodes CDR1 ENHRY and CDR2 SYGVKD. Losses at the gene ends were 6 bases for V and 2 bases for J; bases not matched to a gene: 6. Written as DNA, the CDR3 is TGTGCCATCAGAAGCTTACAGGGGGCCTACGAGCAGTACTTC. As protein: CAIRSLQGAYEQYF.

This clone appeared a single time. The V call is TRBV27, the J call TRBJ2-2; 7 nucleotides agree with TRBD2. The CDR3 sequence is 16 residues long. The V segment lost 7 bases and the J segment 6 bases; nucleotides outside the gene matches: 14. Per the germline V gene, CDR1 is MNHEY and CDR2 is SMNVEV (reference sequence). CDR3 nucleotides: TGTGCCAGCACCCCCGGGGGGTCGGGTTATCCCGGGGAGCTGTTTTTT. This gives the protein CASTPGGSGYPGELFF.

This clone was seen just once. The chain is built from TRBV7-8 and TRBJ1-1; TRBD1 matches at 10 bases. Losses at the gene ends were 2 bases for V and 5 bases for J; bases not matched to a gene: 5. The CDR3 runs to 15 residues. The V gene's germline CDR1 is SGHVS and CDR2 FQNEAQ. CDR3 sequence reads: CASSLFGQGGTEAFF. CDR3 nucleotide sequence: TGTGCCAGCAGCTTATTCGGACAGGGGGGGACTGAAGCTTTCTTT.

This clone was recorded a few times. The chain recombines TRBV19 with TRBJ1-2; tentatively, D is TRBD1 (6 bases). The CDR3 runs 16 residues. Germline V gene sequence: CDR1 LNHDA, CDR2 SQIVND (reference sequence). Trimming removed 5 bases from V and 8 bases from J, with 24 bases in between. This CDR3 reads CASSLTGTSIVLGYTF. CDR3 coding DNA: TGTGCCAGTAGTCTTACCGGGACAAGTATAGTCCTCGGCTACACCTTC. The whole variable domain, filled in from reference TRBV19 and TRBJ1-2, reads DGGITQSPKYLFRKEGQNVTLSCEQNLNHDAMYWYRQDPGQGLRLIYYSQIVNDFQKGDIAEGYSVSREKKESFPLTVTSAQKNPTAFYLCASSLTGTSIVLGYTFGSGTRLTVV.

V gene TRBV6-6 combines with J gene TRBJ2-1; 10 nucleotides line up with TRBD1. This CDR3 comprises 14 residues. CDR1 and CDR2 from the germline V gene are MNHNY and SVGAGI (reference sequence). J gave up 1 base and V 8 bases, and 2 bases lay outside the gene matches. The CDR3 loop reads CASGQGGSYNEQFF. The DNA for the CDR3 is TGTGCCAGCGGACAGGGGGGGTCCTACAATGAGCAGTTCTTC.

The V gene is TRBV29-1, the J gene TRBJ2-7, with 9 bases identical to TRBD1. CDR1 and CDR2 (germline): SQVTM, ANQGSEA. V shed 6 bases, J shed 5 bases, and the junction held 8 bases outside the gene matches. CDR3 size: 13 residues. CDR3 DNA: TGCAGCGTGGCCCGGACAGGGGACCACGAGCAGTACTTC. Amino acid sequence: CSVARTGDHEQYF.